Listed below are T cell receptor beta chains from one sample, sequenced in a study of cytomegalovirus exposure and HLA in healthy donors. Generated by immunoSEQ multiplex PCR, the TCRdb table keeps only in-frame clones and is missing some. The data hold about 220,000 clones, with over 80% observed a single time. Sample: PBMCs. These receptors originate from a woman in her twenties or thirties in good health and CMV-seropositive. Both conserved end residues are part of each CDR3. The order of the fields is clone size, J gene, D gene, V gene, CDR3 DNA, CDR3 protein. A D gene is named only where the DNA matches it firmly. Clone size is stated in some rows and not others, as once, few, many or a class when expanded.

abundance: .; j_gene: TRBJ1-1; d_gene: .; v_gene: TRBV6-6; CDR3nt: TGTGCCAGCAGTTACTCGGGGACCACTGAAGCTTTCTTT; CDR3aa: CASSYSGTTEAFF
abundance: .; j_gene: TRBJ1-2; d_gene: TRBD1; v_gene: TRBV5-6; CDR3nt: TGTGCCAGCAGCTTTGGACAGGGGGCCTTTATCTATGGCTACACCTTC; CDR3aa: CASSFGQGAFIYGYTF
abundance: few; j_gene: TRBJ1-2; d_gene: .; v_gene: TRBV19; CDR3nt: TGTGCCAGTCAACGCTCCGGGAAAAACTATGGCTACACCTTC; CDR3aa: CASQRSGKNYGYTF
abundance: once; j_gene: TRBJ2-7; d_gene: .; v_gene: TRBV6-5; CDR3nt: TGTGCCAGCAGTTACTCCATCGGGAGCTCCTACGAGCAGTACTTC; CDR3aa: CASSYSIGSSYEQYF
abundance: .; j_gene: TRBJ2-5; d_gene: .; v_gene: TRBV18; CDR3nt: TGTGCCAGCTCCCTCCGACTAGTTTCGAGGCAAGAGACCCAGTACTTC; CDR3aa: CASSLRLVSRQETQYF
abundance: .; j_gene: TRBJ1-1; d_gene: .; v_gene: TRBV2; CDR3nt: TGTGCCAGCAGTAAAACGGCGAACACTGAAGCTTTCTTT; CDR3aa: CASSKTANTEAFF
abundance: .; j_gene: TRBJ2-7; d_gene: TRBD2; v_gene: TRBV4-3; CDR3nt: TGCGCCAGCAGCCAAGCATCGGGAGGGGTCTACGAGCAGTACTTC; CDR3aa: CASSQASGGVYEQYF
abundance: .; j_gene: TRBJ2-7; d_gene: TRBD2; v_gene: TRBV6-1; CDR3nt: TGTGCCAGCTCAAGGACTAGCGGGATGTACGAGCAGTACTTC; CDR3aa: CASSRTSGMYEQYF
abundance: .; j_gene: TRBJ2-7; d_gene: .; v_gene: TRBV7-2; CDR3nt: TGTGCCAGCAGCTTAGCGTATGGGTCCGAGCAGTACTTC; CDR3aa: CASSLAYGSEQYF
abundance: .; j_gene: TRBJ1-4; d_gene: .; v_gene: TRBV27; CDR3nt: TGTGCCAGCAGTTCCTCAGGGAAGGGACTGTTTTTT; CDR3aa: CASSSSGKGLFF
abundance: .; j_gene: TRBJ1-1; d_gene: .; v_gene: TRBV6-5; CDR3nt: TGTGCCAGCAGTTCCCACCCTGTGCAAAGCCCTGAAGCTTTCTTT; CDR3aa: CASSSHPVQSPEAFF
abundance: few; j_gene: TRBJ2-1; d_gene: TRBD2; v_gene: TRBV10-3; CDR3nt: TGTGCCATCAGTTTTTCCGGGACTAGCGGGATATACAATGAGCAGTTCTTC; CDR3aa: CAISFSGTSGIYNEQFF
abundance: .; j_gene: TRBJ2-7; d_gene: .; v_gene: TRBV7-6; CDR3nt: TGTGCCAGCAGCCCACACGAGATCTACGAGCAGTACTTC; CDR3aa: CASSPHEIYEQYF
abundance: .; j_gene: TRBJ2-1; d_gene: .; v_gene: TRBV10-1; CDR3nt: TGCGCCAGCAGTGAACGGGAATTGGGCGATGAGCAGTTCTTC; CDR3aa: CASSERELGDEQFF
abundance: .; j_gene: TRBJ2-7; d_gene: TRBD1; v_gene: TRBV4-2; CDR3nt: TGTGCCAGCAGCCAAGTAAGGGACAGCATCTACGAGCAGTACTTC; CDR3aa: CASSQVRDSIYEQYF
abundance: .; j_gene: TRBJ1-4; d_gene: TRBD1; v_gene: TRBV5-1; CDR3nt: TGCGCCAGCAGCTTCACAGGGGGCGCTTCCGGTAATGAAAAACTGTTTTTT; CDR3aa: CASSFTGGASGNEKLFF